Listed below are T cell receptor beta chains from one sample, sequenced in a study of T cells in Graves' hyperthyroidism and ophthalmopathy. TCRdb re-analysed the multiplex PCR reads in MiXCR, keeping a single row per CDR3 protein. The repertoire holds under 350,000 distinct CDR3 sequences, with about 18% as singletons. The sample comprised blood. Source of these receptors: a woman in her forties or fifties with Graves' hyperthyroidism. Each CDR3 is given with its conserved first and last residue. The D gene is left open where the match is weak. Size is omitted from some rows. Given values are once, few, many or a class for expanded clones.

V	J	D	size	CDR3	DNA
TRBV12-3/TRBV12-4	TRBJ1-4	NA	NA	CASSLTGSEEKLFF	TGTGCCAGCAGTCTCACAGGGTCGGAAGAAAAACTGTTTTTT
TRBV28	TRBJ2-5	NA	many	CASSMGEETQYF	TGTGCCAGCAGTATGGGAGAAGAGACCCAGTACTTC
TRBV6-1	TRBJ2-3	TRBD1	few	CASGQGITDTQYF	TGTGCCAGCGGACAGGGAATCACAGATACGCAGTATTTT
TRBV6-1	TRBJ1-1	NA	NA	CACGAGGGIDTEAFF	TGTGCCTGCGGGGCCGGGGGAGGGATCGACACTGAAGCTTTCTTT
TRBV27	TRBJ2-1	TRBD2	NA	CASSFVSASGDNEQFF	TGTGCCAGCAGTTTTGTCTCGGCTAGCGGCGACAATGAGCAGTTCTTC
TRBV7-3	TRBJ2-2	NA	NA	CASSLHPGGGTGELFF	TGTGCCAGCAGCTTACACCCGGGGGGCGGGACCGGGGAGCTGTTTTTT
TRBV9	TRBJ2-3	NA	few	CASSVQGPTDTQYF	TGTGCCAGCAGCGTACAGGGGCCCACAGATACGCAGTATTTT
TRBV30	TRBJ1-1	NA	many	CAWKGSTEAFF	TGTGCCTGGAAAGGGAGCACTGAAGCTTTCTTT
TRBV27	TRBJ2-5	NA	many	CASSGMLAQGTQYF	TGTGCCAGCAGTGGGATGTTAGCCCAGGGGACCCAGTACTTC
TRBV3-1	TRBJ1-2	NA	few	CASSRQGNLRDVYGYTF	TGTGCCAGCAGCCGTCAAGGGAATCTTAGGGATGTCTATGGCTACACCTTC
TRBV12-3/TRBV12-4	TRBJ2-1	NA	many	CASWTGRSEQFF	TGTGCCAGCTGGACCGGGAGATCTGAGCAGTTCTTC
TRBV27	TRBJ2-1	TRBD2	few	CASSWTSGYNEQFF	TGTGCCAGCAGTTGGACTAGCGGTTACAATGAGCAGTTCTTC
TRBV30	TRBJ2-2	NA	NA	CAWSAPYKNTGELFF	TGTGCCTGGAGTGCCCCTTACAAGAACACCGGGGAGCTGTTTTTT
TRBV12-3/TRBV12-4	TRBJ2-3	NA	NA	CASSNRKSTDTQYF	TGTGCCAGCAGTAACCGTAAAAGCACAGATACGCAGTATTTT
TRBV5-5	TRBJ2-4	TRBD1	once	CASSPCSGTGDMNIQYF	TGTGCCAGCAGCCCTTGTTCCGGGACAGGGGATATGAACATTCAGTACTTC
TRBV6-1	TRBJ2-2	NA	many	CASSEAGGFGELFF	TGTGCCAGCAGTGAAGCTGGAGGATTCGGGGAGCTGTTTTTT
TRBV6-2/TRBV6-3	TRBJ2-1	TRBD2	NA	CASSYGAGGDNEQFF	TGTGCCAGCAGTTACGGAGCGGGGGGGGATAATGAGCAGTTCTTC
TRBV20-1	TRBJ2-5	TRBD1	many	CSADPPTGSMETQYF	TGCAGTGCAGACCCCCCGACAGGGTCGATGGAGACCCAGTACTTC
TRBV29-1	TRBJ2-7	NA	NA	CSVRTTYEQYF	TGCAGCGTGAGGACTACCTACGAGCAGTACTTC
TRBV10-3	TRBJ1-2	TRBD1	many	CAISESGGYGYTF	TGTGCCATCAGTGAATCAGGGGGCTATGGCTACACCTTC
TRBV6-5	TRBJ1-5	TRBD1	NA	CASSYNRGNNQPQHF	TGTGCCAGCAGTTACAACAGGGGGAACAATCAGCCCCAGCATTTT
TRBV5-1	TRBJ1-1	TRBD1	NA	CASRPGQGTPNTEAFF	TGCGCCAGCAGACCAGGACAGGGGACCCCGAACACTGAAGCTTTCTTT
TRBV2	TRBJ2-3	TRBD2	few	CASSGLRSGGEWADTQYF	TGTGCCAGCAGTGGTTTAAGGAGCGGGGGGGAATGGGCAGATACGCAGTATTTT
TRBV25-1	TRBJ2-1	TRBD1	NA	CASSETGAAFNEQFF	TGTGCCAGCAGTGAGACAGGGGCAGCCTTCAATGAGCAGTTCTTC
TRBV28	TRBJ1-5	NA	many	CASSYTDYSNQPQHF	TGTGCCAGCAGCTACACAGACTATAGCAATCAGCCCCAGCATTTT
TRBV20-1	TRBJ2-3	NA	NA	CSAGDGLDTQYF	TGCAGTGCGGGGGACGGCCTTGATACGCAGTATTTT
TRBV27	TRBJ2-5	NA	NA	CASSLLGPLETQYF	TGTGCCAGCAGTTTATTGGGTCCTTTAGAGACCCAGTACTTC